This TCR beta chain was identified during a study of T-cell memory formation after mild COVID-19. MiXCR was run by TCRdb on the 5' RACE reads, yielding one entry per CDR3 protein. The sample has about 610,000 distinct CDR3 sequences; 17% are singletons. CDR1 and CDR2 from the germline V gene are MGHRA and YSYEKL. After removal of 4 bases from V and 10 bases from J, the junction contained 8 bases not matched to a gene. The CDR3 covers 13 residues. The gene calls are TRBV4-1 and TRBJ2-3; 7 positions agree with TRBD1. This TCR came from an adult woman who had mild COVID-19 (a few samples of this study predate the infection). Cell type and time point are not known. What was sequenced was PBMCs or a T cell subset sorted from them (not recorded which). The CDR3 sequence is CASSLGDRVPQYF. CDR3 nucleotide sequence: TGCGCCAGCAGCCTAGGAGACAGGGTTCCGCAGTATTTT.